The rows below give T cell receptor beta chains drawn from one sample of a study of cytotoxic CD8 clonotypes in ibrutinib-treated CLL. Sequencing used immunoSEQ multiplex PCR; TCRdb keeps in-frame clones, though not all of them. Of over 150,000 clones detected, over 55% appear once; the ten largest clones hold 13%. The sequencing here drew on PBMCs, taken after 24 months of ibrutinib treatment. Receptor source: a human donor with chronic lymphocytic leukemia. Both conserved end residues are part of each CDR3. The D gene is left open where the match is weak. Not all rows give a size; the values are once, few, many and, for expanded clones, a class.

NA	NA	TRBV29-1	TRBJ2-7	CSVSKGAGGGYEQYF	TGCAGCGTCTCGAAGGGAGCAGGGGGGGGGTACGAGCAGTACTTC
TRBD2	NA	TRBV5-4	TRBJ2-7	CASSLGLAGVFEQYF	TGTGCCAGCAGCTTGGGCCTAGCGGGAGTCTTCGAGCAGTACTTC
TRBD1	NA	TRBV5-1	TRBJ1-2	CASSVGTDFNYGYTF	TGCGCCAGCAGCGTAGGGACAGATTTTAACTATGGCTACACCTTC
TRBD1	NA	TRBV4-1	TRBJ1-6	CASSRLTGRSSPLHF	TGCGCCAGCAGCCGATTGACAGGGAGAAGTTCACCCCTCCACTTT
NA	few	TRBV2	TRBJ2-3	CASQSLGEDTDTQYF	TGTGCCAGCCAATCGTTGGGAGAGGACACAGATACGCAGTATTTT
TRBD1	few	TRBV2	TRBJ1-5	CASSERTGVAQPQHF	TGTGCCAGCAGTGAAAGGACAGGTGTCGCTCAGCCCCAGCATTTT
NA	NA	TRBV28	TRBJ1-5	CASIKNRELRNQPQHF	TGTGCCAGCATAAAAAACAGGGAATTACGAAATCAGCCCCAGCATTTT
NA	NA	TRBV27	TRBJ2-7	CASSENRVLYEQYF	TGTGCCAGCAGTGAGAACAGGGTCCTCTACGAGCAGTACTTC
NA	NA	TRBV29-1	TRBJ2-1	CSVEDYYNEQFF	TGCAGCGTTGAAGACTATTACAATGAGCAGTTCTTC
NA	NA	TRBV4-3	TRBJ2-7	CVSSQSAGLPYEQYF	TGCGTCAGCAGCCAATCGGCGGGCCTCCCCTACGAGCAGTACTTC
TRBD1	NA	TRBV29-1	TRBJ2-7	CSVAGQYYEQYF	TGCAGCGTTGCGGGACAGTACTACGAGCAGTACTTC
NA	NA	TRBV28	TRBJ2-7	CASSLLLAGGNYEQYF	TGTGCCAGCAGTTTATTATTGGCAGGGGGGAACTACGAGCAGTACTTC
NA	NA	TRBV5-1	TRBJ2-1	CASSLERAYNEQFF	TGCGCCAGCAGCTTGGAGCGGGCCTACAATGAGCAGTTCTTC
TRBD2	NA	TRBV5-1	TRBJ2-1	CASSYLAGSGNEQFF	TGCGCCAGCAGCTATCTAGCGGGATCCGGCAATGAGCAGTTCTTC
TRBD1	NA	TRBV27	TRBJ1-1	CASRLRQGSTEAFF	TGTGCCAGCAGATTGAGACAGGGCAGCACTGAAGCTTTCTTT
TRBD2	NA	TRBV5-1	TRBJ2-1	CASSGLAGYEQFF	TGCGCCAGCAGCGGACTAGCGGGCTATGAGCAGTTCTTC
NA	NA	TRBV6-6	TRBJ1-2	CASSYADFNYGYTF	TGTGCCAGCAGTTACGCAGATTTTAACTATGGCTACACCTTC
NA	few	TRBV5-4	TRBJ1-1	CASSPSNAASTEAFF	TGTGCCAGCAGCCCGTCCAACGCGGCGAGCACTGAAGCTTTCTTT
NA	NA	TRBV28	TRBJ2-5	CASSESASGPKYF	TGTGCCAGCAGCGAATCGGCTAGTGGGCCAAAGTACTTC
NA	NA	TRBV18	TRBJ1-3	CASSPQGTGNTIYF	TGTGCCAGCTCACCACAGGGGACTGGAAACACCATATATTTT
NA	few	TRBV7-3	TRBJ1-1	CASSRSRNTEAFF	TGTGCCAGCAGCCGGAGTAGGAACACTGAAGCTTTCTTT
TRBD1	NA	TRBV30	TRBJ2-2	CAWGHRGRAGELFF	TGTGCCTGGGGCCACAGGGGGCGGGCCGGGGAGCTGTTTTTT
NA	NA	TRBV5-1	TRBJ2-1	CASSLPNPEQFF	TGCGCCAGCAGCTTGCCGAACCCTGAGCAGTTCTTC
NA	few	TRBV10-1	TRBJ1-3	CASSVRVMWGNTIYF	TGCGCCAGCAGTGTCCGGGTAATGTGGGGAAACACCATATATTTT
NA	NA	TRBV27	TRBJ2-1	CASSYRFNEQFF	TGTGCCAGCAGTTATAGGTTTAATGAGCAGTTCTTC
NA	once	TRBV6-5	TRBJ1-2	CASKPTGPAYGYTF	TGTGCCAGCAAACCCACAGGGCCCGCCTATGGCTACACCTTC
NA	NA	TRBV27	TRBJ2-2	CASSPGHLRAGELFF	TGTGCCAGCAGCCCTGGGCATCTCCGGGCCGGGGAGCTGTTTTTT
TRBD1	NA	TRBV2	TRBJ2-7	CASSESSGTGPYEQYF	TGTGCCAGCAGTGAATCTTCCGGGACAGGTCCCTACGAGCAGTACTTC
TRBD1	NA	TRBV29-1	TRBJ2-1	CSVAGTGLSYNEQFF	TGCAGCGTCGCCGGGACAGGCCTTTCCTACAATGAGCAGTTCTTC
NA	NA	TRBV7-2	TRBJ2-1	CASSSQGSSYNEQFF	TGTGCCAGCAGCTCCCAGGGGTCCTCCTACAATGAGCAGTTCTTC
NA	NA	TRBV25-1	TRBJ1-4	CASSEGRMEEKLFF	TGTGCCAGCAGTGAGGGTCGGATGGAAGAAAAACTGTTTTTT
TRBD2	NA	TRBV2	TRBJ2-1	CASRLLAGVNEQFF	TGTGCCAGCAGGCTCCTAGCGGGAGTAAATGAGCAGTTCTTC
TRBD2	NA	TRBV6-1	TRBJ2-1	CASSVLAGISFF	TGTGCCAGCAGTGTCCTAGCGGGAATTTCGTTCTTC
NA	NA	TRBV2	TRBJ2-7	CASNRAGDIHEQYF	TGTGCCAGCAACAGGGCGGGAGATATCCACGAGCAGTACTTC
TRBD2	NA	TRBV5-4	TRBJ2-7	CASREGLAGVGYF	TGTGCCAGCAGAGAGGGACTAGCGGGAGTGGGGTACTTC
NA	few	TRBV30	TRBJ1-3	CAWGDPRRAGNTIYF	TGTGCCTGGGGTGATCCTCGGAGGGCTGGAAACACCATATATTTT